The sequence of this T cell receptor (beta chain) was determined in a study of T cells in Graves' hyperthyroidism and ophthalmopathy. Study outcomes and limitations: Blood samples included most of the expanded thyroid clonotypes exceeding 0.001.

RNA transcripts yielded amplified TCR beta CDR3 regions. During a first-round RT-PCR of the TCR CDR3, the HTBI primer set was used. TCRdb analysed the multiplex PCR reads with MiXCR anew, one entry per CDR3 protein. The data contain around 600,000 distinct CDR3 sequences, approximately 42% of them singletons. Germline assignment: CDR1 SEHNR and CDR2 FQNEAQ (reference sequence). This CDR3 is built from 17 residues. The V gene lost 7 bases and the J gene lost 5 bases, with 26 bases spanning the gap. This clonotype was observed a few times. The antigen remains unidentified. Sequenced sample: peripheral blood or thyroid tissue (not recorded which). V is TRBV7-9 and J is TRBJ1-2; possible D gene TRBD1, 5 bases. The TCR comes from an adult man with Graves' disease, either hyperthyroidism or ophthalmopathy (not recorded which). The CDR3 loop reads CASTPRRVAGIGYGYTF. The DNA of the CDR3 is TGTGCCAGCACCCCCAGGCGGGTGGCAGGGATCGGGTATGGCTACACCTTC.